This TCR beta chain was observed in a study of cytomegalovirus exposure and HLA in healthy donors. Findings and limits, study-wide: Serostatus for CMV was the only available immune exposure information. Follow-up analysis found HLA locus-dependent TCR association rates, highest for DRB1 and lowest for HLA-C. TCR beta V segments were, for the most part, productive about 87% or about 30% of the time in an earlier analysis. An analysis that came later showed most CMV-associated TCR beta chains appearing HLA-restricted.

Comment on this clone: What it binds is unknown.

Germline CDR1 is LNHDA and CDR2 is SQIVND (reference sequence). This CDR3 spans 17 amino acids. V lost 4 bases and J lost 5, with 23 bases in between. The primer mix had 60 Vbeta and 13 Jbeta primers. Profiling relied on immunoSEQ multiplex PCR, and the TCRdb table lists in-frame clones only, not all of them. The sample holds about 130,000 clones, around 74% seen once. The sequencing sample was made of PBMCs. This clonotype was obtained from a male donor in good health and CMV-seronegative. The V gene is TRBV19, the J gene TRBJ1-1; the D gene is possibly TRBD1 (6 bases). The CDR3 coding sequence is TGTGCCAGTAGTAACAGGGACGACCGGGCAGGTTGGACTGAAGCTTTCTTT. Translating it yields CASSNRDDRAGWTEAFF.